These 17 T cell receptor beta chains were sequenced from one sample in a study of CD8 T cells in ankylosing spondylitis. TCRdb reprocessed the 5' RACE reads via MiXCR and lists one record per CDR3 protein. The table has 250,000 to 400,000 distinct CDR3 sequences, around a tenth seen once. The sample comprised blood, either unsorted or a sorted T cell fraction (not recorded which). These TCRs come from a female donor with ankylosing spondylitis or in good health (not recorded which).

A word on this clonotype: This may stem from a read error, because a much larger clone lies one nucleotide away. CDR3 loop: CASSKGVDEQFF. In DNA form, the CDR3 reads TGTGCCAGCAGCAAAGGGGTGGATGAGCAGTTCTTC. The V gene is TRBV7-9, the J gene TRBJ2-1, with D possibly TRBD1 on 5 matching bases. V lost 5 bases to trimming and J lost 8 bases, with 10 bases between them. This CDR3 comprises 12 residues. Germline V gene sequence: CDR1 SEHNR, CDR2 FQNEAQ (reference sequence). Combining the CDR3 with reference TRBV7-9 and TRBJ2-1 gives the whole variable domain DTGVSQNPRHKITKRGQNVTFRCDPISEHNRLYWYRQTLGQGPEFLTYFQNEAQLEKSRLLSDRFSAERPKGSFSTLEIQRTEQGDSAMYLCASSKGVDEQFFGPGTRLTVL.

The chain joins TRBV5-1 to TRBJ2-3; D ambiguous. The V end lost 0 bases, the J end lost 5 bases, and 10 bases lay between the germline ends. This CDR3 is 14 amino acids long. Germline CDR1 SGHRS, CDR2 YFSETQ. The CDR3 spells CASSLDPPVDTQYF. The CDR3 DNA reads as TGCGCCAGCAGCTTGGACCCTCCAGTAGATACGCAGTATTTT. Supplemented by reference TRBV5-1 and TRBJ2-3, the full variable domain reads KAGVTQTPRYLIKTRGQQVTLSCSPISGHRSVSWYQQTPGQGLQFLFEYFSETQRNKGNFPGRFSGRQFSNSRSEMNVSTLELGDSALYLCASSLDPPVDTQYFGPGTRLTVL.

The sample holds many counts of this clonotype. The chain combines TRBV16 with TRBJ2-5; D gene uncertain. V shed 8 bases and J shed 6 bases, with 13 bases lying between them. This CDR3 has 12 residues. Germline-derived CDR1 and CDR2 are KGHSY and FQNENV. The CDR3 loop reads CASATPSQTQYF. CDR3 sequence (DNA): TGTGCCAGCGCGACTCCCAGCCAGACCCAGTACTTC. The variable domain in full, with the rest retrieved from reference TRBV16 and TRBJ2-5, is GEEVAQTPKHLVRGEGQKAKLYCAPIKGHSYVFWYQQVLKNEFKFLISFQNENVFDETGMPKERFSAKCLPNSPCSLEIQATKLEDSAVYFCASATPSQTQYFGPGTRLLVL.

This clonotype has at least ten counts. The V gene is TRBV5-1, the J gene TRBJ2-7; 10 bases agree with TRBD1. This CDR3 is built from 14 residues. Germline V gene lookup returns CDR1 SGHRS and CDR2 YFSETQ. Losses at the gene ends were 2 bases for V and 10 bases for J; bases not matched to a gene: 9. The CDR3 sequence: CASSFLGTGELQYF. The CDR3 DNA reads TGCGCCAGCAGCTTTCTCGGGACAGGGGAACTTCAGTACTTC.

In this sample, this clonotype turned up many times. One end of the junction does not line up with germline, which may come from a read error. V usage is TRBV5-1 and J usage is TRBJ2-3; 7 bases line up with TRBD1. The CDR3 consists of 14 residues. Looked up from germline, CDR1 is SGHRS and CDR2 is YFSETQ. CDR3 coding DNA: TGTGCCAGCAGTCGACAGGGAAGCACAGATACGCAGTATTTT. It is translated as CASSRQGSTDTQYF.

This chain uses TRBV6-1 with TRBJ2-7, with 8 bases fitting TRBD1. CDR3 length: 13 residues. The V segment lost 5 bases and the J segment 7 bases; nucleotides outside the gene matches: 7. CDR1 and CDR2 (germline): MNHNS, SASEGT. This CDR3 is CASSMTGAYEQYF. CDR3 coding DNA: TGTGCCAGCAGTATGACAGGGGCGTATGAGCAGTACTTC.

This clonotype was counted many times. This chain links TRBV20-1 with TRBJ2-7, with D perhaps matching TRBD1 (6 bases). The germline V gene encodes CDR1 DFQATT and CDR2 SNEGSKA (reference sequence). CDR3 length: 14 amino acids. Between the trimmed V and J ends, which lost 0 bases and 2 bases, there was a span of 11 bases. The CDR3 reads CSARDHQGPYEQYF. The CDR3 DNA sequence: TGCAGTGCTAGAGATCACCAGGGGCCCTACGAGCAGTACTTC.

This clonotype appeared many times. The CDR3 protein is CASSLLAGGDTQYF. The CDR3 bases are TGCGCCAGCAGCTTACTAGCGGGAGGAGATACGCAGTATTTT. This chain connects TRBV5-1 to TRBJ2-3, with 12 bases lining up with TRBD2. The germline V gene has CDR1 SGHRS and CDR2 YFSETQ. Trimming cost V 2 bases and J 5 bases; bases outside gene matches: 0. This CDR3 comprises 14 residues.

Concerning this clonotype itself: Its ends do not fully match the called genes, so a read error is possible. This chain connects TRBV20-1 to TRBJ1-2, with D maybe TRBD1 (5 bases). The CDR3 is made up of 10 amino acids. Germline CDR1 and CDR2: DFQATT and SNEGSKA (reference sequence). CDR3 DNA: TGCAGTGCTCGGGGGTATGGCGACACCTTC. Residues: CSARGYGDTF.

Ten or more counts support this clonotype. The rearrangement links TRBV28 to TRBJ1-5; a possible D gene is TRBD1 (6 bases). This CDR3 contains 14 residues. Trimming removed 8 bases at V and 7 bases at J, with 18 bases between. Per the germline V gene, CDR1 is MDHEN and CDR2 is SYDVKM. The CDR3: CASRRDIAGQPQHF. CDR3 nucleotide sequence: TGTGCCAGCCGCCGGGACATCGCCGGGCAGCCCCAGCATTTT.

This clonotype was found many times. Written as DNA, the CDR3 is TGTGCCAGCAGCTCGAATACAGGGGGAAGCAATCAGCCCCAGCATTTT. Its translation is CASSSNTGGSNQPQHF. The rearrangement uses TRBV7-9 and TRBJ1-5; 8 nucleotides agree with TRBD1. V gave up 4 bases and J gave up 1 base; unmatched junction bases: 6. This CDR3 region has 16 residues. The V gene's germline CDR1 is SEHNR and CDR2 FQNEAQ (reference sequence).

This clonotype was observed at least ten times. J is TRBJ2-7 and V is TRBV9; D is unclear. This CDR3 spans 15 amino acids. CDR1 and CDR2 (germline): SGDLS, YYNGEE. Trimming cost V 0 bases and J 4 bases, with 14 bases left between them. The CDR3 sequence: CASSVAAGLGYEQYF. The CDR3 coding sequence is TGTGCCAGCAGCGTAGCAGCCGGGCTTGGATACGAGCAGTACTTC.

J is TRBJ2-7 and V is TRBV5-1; TRBD1 might be the D (6 bases). With 4 bases removed from V and 6 bases from J, the gap between germline ends came to 11 bases. This CDR3 has 12 amino acids. Per germline, CDR1 SGHRS and CDR2 YFSETQ. The CDR3 nucleotides are TGCGCCAGCAGCCAACAGGGTGTCGAGCAGTACTTC. It encodes CASSQQGVEQYF.

This clonotype showed up just a few times. This chain uses TRBV29-1 with TRBJ2-3; 8 positions agree with TRBD2. Germline loops: CDR1 SQVTM, CDR2 ANQGSEA. The CDR3 is 13 amino acids. Trimming at V came to 4 bases and at J to 8 bases, leaving 8 bases not matched to a gene. CDR3 nucleotide sequence: TGCAGCGTTGGTGTTGCGGGGGGCTTTACGCAGTATTTT. Translated, it gives CSVGVAGGFTQYF.

The chain links TRBV20-1 to TRBJ2-7; 9 bases agree with TRBD1. The CDR3 is 13 amino acids. Looked up from germline, CDR1 is DFQATT and CDR2 is SNEGSKA (reference sequence). V shed 6 bases and J 5 bases; nucleotides not matched to a gene: 8. DNA of the CDR3: TGCAGTGCAACCCGGGACAGGGACCACGAGCAGTACTTC. Protein: CSATRDRDHEQYF.

As for this clonotype: This may stem from a read error, because a much larger clone lies one nucleotide away. This chain links TRBV28 with TRBJ1-1, with unresolved D. Germline CDR1 reads MDHEN; CDR2 reads SYDVKM. The CDR3 is 12 amino acids. The ends were cut back, 2 bases at V and 11 bases at J, with 12 bases in the middle. This CDR3 reads CASSLAVQVAFF. The CDR3 DNA sequence: TGTGCCAGCAGTTTAGCGGTGCAGGTGGCTTTCTTT. The variable domain in full, with the rest retrieved from reference TRBV28 and TRBJ1-1, is DVKVTQSSRYLVKRTGEKVFLECVQDMDHENMFWYRQDPGLGLRLIYFSYDVKMKEKGDIPEGYSVSREKKERFSLILESASTNQTSMYLCASSLAVQVAFFGQGTRLTVV.

This clonotype was counted at least ten times. As DNA, the CDR3 is TGTGCCAGCAGCCACCGGACGAGCTCCTACGAGCAGTACTTC. This encodes CASSHRTSSYEQYF. The chain recombines TRBV3-1 with TRBJ2-7; no clear D gene. Trimming took off 3 bases at V and 0 bases at J, with 9 bases between the two ends. The CDR3 has 14 amino acids. Per the germline V gene, CDR1 is LGHDT and CDR2 is YNNKEL (reference sequence).